Listed below are T cell receptor beta chains from one sample, sequenced in a study of blood T cell repertoires in COVID-19. The method was immunoSEQ multiplex PCR; TCRdb's version includes in-frame clones alone and lacks a portion of them. The data contain tens of thousands of clones, roughly four fifths of them singletons. Source material: peripheral blood. These TCRs come from a human donor in a cohort sampled during active COVID-19. Both conserved end residues are part of each CDR3. D genes are given only for firm matches. Size tells how often a clone was seen (once, few, many) or the class of an expanded clone, and some rows leave it out.

clone size	V gene	D gene	J gene	CDR3 protein	CDR3 DNA
.	TRBV5-5	TRBD1	TRBJ1-4	CASSFGDRGEGEKLFF	TGTGCCAGCAGCTTCGGGGACAGGGGTGAGGGCGAAAAACTGTTTTTT
.	TRBV27	.	TRBJ2-3	CASSLTGRTDTQYF	TGTGCCAGCAGCCTCACAGGCCGCACAGATACGCAGTATTTT
.	TRBV5-1	TRBD1	TRBJ1-4	CASSMTGATNEKLFF	TGCGCCAGCAGCATGACAGGGGCAACTAATGAAAAACTGTTTTTT
.	TRBV11-2	TRBD2	TRBJ2-3	CASSLSSGVNTDTQYF	TGTGCCAGCAGCTTATCTAGCGGGGTTAACACAGATACGCAGTATTTT
.	TRBV12-3/TRBV12-4	.	TRBJ1-4	CASSLVGGEKLFF	TGTGCCAGCAGCTTAGTGGGGGGAGAAAAACTGTTTTTT
.	TRBV18	TRBD1	TRBJ2-7	CASSPGQGAYEQYF	TGTGCCAGCTCACCTGGACAGGGAGCCTACGAGCAGTACTTC
.	TRBV7-2	TRBD1	TRBJ2-3	CASSLDREDTQYF	TGTGCCAGCAGCTTGGACAGGGAGGATACGCAGTATTTT
.	TRBV2	.	TRBJ2-2	CASTMSRGGRGGELFF	TGTGCCAGCACGATGAGTCGAGGGGGACGTGGCGGGGAGCTGTTTTTT
once	TRBV6-5	.	TRBJ1-2	CASSRQAANYGYTF	TGTGCCAGCAGCCGACAGGCTGCTAACTATGGCTACACCTTC
.	TRBV19	.	TRBJ1-1	CASSLDSGRTEAFF	TGTGCCAGTAGTCTGGACAGCGGTAGGACTGAAGCTTTCTTT
.	TRBV2	.	TRBJ1-5	CASSGVSRDQPQHF	TGTGCCAGCAGTGGGGTCAGTCGGGATCAGCCCCAGCATTTT
.	TRBV5-1	TRBD2	TRBJ2-2	CASSFAGTSPTGELFF	TGCGCCAGCAGCTTCGCCGGGACTAGCCCCACCGGGGAGCTGTTTTTT
.	TRBV27	TRBD1	TRBJ1-5	CASSLYRGDQPQHF	TGTGCCAGCAGTTTGTACAGGGGTGACCAGCCCCAGCATTTT
.	TRBV27	TRBD1	TRBJ1-2	CASSPGQDYGYTF	TGTGCCAGCAGCCCCGGACAGGACTATGGCTACACCTTC
.	TRBV5-1	.	TRBJ2-7	CASSHTGPRYEQYF	TGCGCCAGCAGCCACACAGGGCCCAGGTACGAGCAGTACTTC
.	TRBV5-1	.	TRBJ1-5	CASSLGTGRNQPQHF	TGCGCCAGCAGCTTGGGAACAGGTCGAAATCAGCCCCAGCATTTT
.	TRBV27	.	TRBJ2-2	CASSPRQGFPGELFF	TGTGCCAGCAGTCCCCGGCAGGGATTCCCCGGGGAGCTGTTTTTT
.	TRBV5-4	TRBD2	TRBJ2-2	CASSLGTSGGNTGELFF	TGTGCCAGCAGCTTGGGGACTAGCGGGGGGAACACCGGGGAGCTGTTTTTT
.	TRBV28	TRBD1	TRBJ2-7	CASRTTGGASLYEQYF	TGTGCCAGCAGAACCACAGGGGGCGCTTCTCTCTACGAGCAGTACTTC
.	TRBV28	.	TRBJ1-2	CATGRNYGYTF	TGTGCCACAGGGCGGAACTATGGCTACACCTTC
.	TRBV7-2	TRBD2	TRBJ2-3	CASSLAGTSGLQYF	TGTGCCAGCAGCTTAGCCGGGACTAGCGGACTGCAGTATTTT
.	TRBV7-2	TRBD1	TRBJ2-5	CASSLSTGGSGQETQYF	TGTGCCAGCAGCTTGAGTACAGGGGGCTCGGGCCAAGAGACCCAGTACTTC
once	TRBV7-3	TRBD1	TRBJ1-1	CASSSSPGGTEAFF	TGTGCCAGCAGCTCCTCTCCAGGGGGCACTGAAGCTTTCTTT
.	TRBV11-3	.	TRBJ1-4	CASSPYRQRVNEKLFF	TGTGCCAGCAGCCCGTACCGACAGAGAGTTAATGAAAAACTGTTTTTT
.	TRBV27	TRBD2	TRBJ2-5	CASSVLAGARKETQYF	TGTGCCAGCAGTGTGCTAGCGGGGGCCAGAAAAGAGACCCAGTACTTC
.	TRBV11-2	.	TRBJ2-1	CASRSLRFDNEQFF	TGTGCCAGCAGATCTCTCCGGTTCGACAATGAGCAGTTCTTC
.	TRBV30	.	TRBJ2-3	CAWRQGSAQYF	TGTGCCTGGAGGCAGGGGTCCGCGCAGTATTTT
.	TRBV27	TRBD2	TRBJ2-3	CASSPLAGIGADTQYF	TGTGCCAGCAGTCCGCTAGCGGGAATCGGGGCAGATACGCAGTATTTT
.	TRBV5-5	.	TRBJ1-1	CASRILVRTEAFF	TGTGCCAGCAGAATCTTGGTTAGAACTGAAGCTTTCTTT
.	TRBV5-1	TRBD1	TRBJ2-2	CASSFRQGANGELFF	TGCGCCAGCAGCTTTCGACAGGGGGCTAACGGGGAGCTGTTTTTT
.	TRBV4-2	.	TRBJ1-4	CASSQGGAGGTNEKLFF	TGTGCCAGCAGCCAAGGCGGAGCGGGGGGAACTAATGAAAAACTGTTTTTT
few	TRBV7-8	TRBD1	TRBJ2-3	CASSLPPWDRGSTDTQYF	TGTGCCAGCAGCTTACCCCCCTGGGACAGGGGAAGCACAGATACGCAGTATTTT
.	TRBV28	TRBD1	TRBJ1-4	CASTRPGQTNEKLFF	TGTGCCAGCACCCGACCGGGACAGACTAATGAAAAACTGTTTTTT
.	TRBV5-8	.	TRBJ2-5	CASRGSNQETQYF	TGTGCCAGCCGTGGGAGTAATCAAGAGACCCAGTACTTC
.	TRBV2	.	TRBJ1-6	CASSRLGRRDNSPLHF	TGTGCCAGCAGTCGACTCGGACGGAGGGATAATTCACCCCTCCACTTT
.	TRBV5-1	.	TRBJ2-2	CASSSGQKSNTGELFF	TGCGCCAGCAGCTCAGGACAAAAGTCGAACACCGGGGAGCTGTTTTTT
.	TRBV6-2/TRBV6-3	.	TRBJ2-3	CASSSSGLPGDTQYF	TGTGCCAGCAGTTCGTCGGGACTCCCGGGGGATACGCAGTATTTT
.	TRBV2	TRBD1	TRBJ1-1	CASRDRGQRTEAFF	TGTGCCAGCAGAGACAGGGGGCAAAGGACTGAAGCTTTCTTT
.	TRBV5-1	.	TRBJ1-6	CASSLDSYRPNYNSPLHF	TGCGCCAGCAGCCTGGACAGCTACCGACCAAATTATAATTCACCCCTCCACTTT
.	TRBV11-1	.	TRBJ1-6	CASSLEGSNSPLHF	TGTGCCAGCAGCTTAGAGGGGTCCAATTCACCCCTCCACTTT
few	TRBV11-3	.	TRBJ1-1	CASSLTGPNTEAFF	TGTGCCAGCAGCTTGACAGGCCCGAACACTGAAGCTTTCTTT
.	TRBV9	.	TRBJ2-6	CASSSDSSRSGANVLTF	TGTGCCAGCAGCTCGGACAGCAGCCGCTCTGGGGCCAACGTCCTGACTTTC
few	TRBV30	.	TRBJ1-6	CAWTRQVNSPLHF	TGTGCCTGGACAAGACAGGTTAATTCACCCCTCCACTTT
.	TRBV7-9	TRBD1	TRBJ1-5	CASSLALGGQGGQPQHF	TGTGCCAGCAGCTTAGCATTAGGGGGACAGGGCGGACAGCCCCAGCATTTT
once	TRBV2	TRBD1	TRBJ2-3	CASSATGSATDTQYF	TGTGCCAGCAGTGCGACAGGGTCGGCCACAGATACGCAGTATTTT
.	TRBV27	.	TRBJ2-7	CASSLDRGGYEQYF	TGTGCCAGCAGTTTAGATCGGGGAGGCTACGAGCAGTACTTC
.	TRBV7-9	TRBD1	TRBJ1-1	CASSSTGAEAFF	TGTGCCAGCAGCTCGACAGGGGCTGAAGCTTTCTTT
.	TRBV28	TRBD1	TRBJ1-2	CASSSGERQGVDGYTF	TGTGCCAGCAGTTCTGGGGAAAGACAGGGCGTCGATGGCTACACCTTC
.	TRBV1	.	TRBJ2-5	CTSSQEVCLAGGPFQETQYF	TGCACCAGCAGCCAAGAGGTGTGTCTAGCGGGCGGCCCCTTCCAAGAGACCCAGTACTTC
.	TRBV20-1	.	TRBJ2-1	CSASRRSSYNEQFF	TGCAGTGCTAGTAGGCGGAGCTCCTACAATGAGCAGTTCTTC
medium-sized	TRBV15	.	TRBJ1-3	CATSIHSGNTIYF	TGTGCCACCAGCATCCACTCTGGAAACACCATATATTTT
.	TRBV7-8	TRBD2	TRBJ2-5	CASSFLLAGDETQYF	TGTGCCAGCAGCTTCCTACTAGCGGGGGATGAGACCCAGTACTTC
.	TRBV3-1/TRBV3-2	.	TRBJ2-1	CASSQVAGGGGAPYNEQFF	TGTGCCAGCAGCCAAGTGGCGGGTGGAGGGGGGGCCCCCTACAATGAGCAGTTCTTC